The next 24 T cell receptor beta chains were all read from a single sample in a study of radiotherapy plus CTLA-4 blockade in lung cancer. Here immunoSEQ multiplex PCR was the method, and the copy in TCRdb shows in-frame clones only, minus some. The repertoire holds 13,000 to 15,000 clones, 70% to 90% seen once, with around 14% in the top ten. Sequencing was performed on peripheral blood, taken from a patient treated with radiotherapy plus ipilimumab. The receptors come from a human donor with non-small cell lung cancer that progressed on radiotherapy plus ipilimumab. Some clones in this sample may be carry-over from other donors' samples.

The V and J genes are TRBV28 and TRBJ1-5; 8 bases fit TRBD1. Germline values: CDR1 MDHEN, CDR2 SYDVKM. The length of the CDR3 is 16 residues. V shed 5 bases, J shed 1 base, and the junction held 7 bases outside the gene matches. CDR3 coding DNA: TGTGCCAGCAGTAACAGGGGGGATAGGAGCAATCAGCCCCAGCATTTT. It encodes CASSNRGDRSNQPQHF.

The rearrangement links TRBV2 to TRBJ2-5, with D perhaps matching TRBD2 (5 bases). The CDR3 has 14 residues. The germline V gene encodes CDR1 SNHLY and CDR2 FYNNEI. V lost 0 bases to trimming and J lost 0 bases, with 5 bases between them. Here the CDR3 DNA reads TGTGCCAGCAGTGAAGCGACTAACCAAGAGACCCAGTACTTC. Encoded protein: CASSEATNQETQYF.

The chain employs TRBV5-1 and TRBJ2-4; 9 bases are shared with TRBD1. J was trimmed by 8 bases and V by 4 bases; bases with no gene match: 10. There are 15 residues in the CDR3. The germline gives CDR1 SGHRS, CDR2 YFSETQ. CDR3 in DNA: TGCGCCAGCAGCAGCACAGGGGGCGGATTGGACATTCAGTACTTC. Its translation is CASSSTGGGLDIQYF.

V gene TRBV27 combines with J gene TRBJ2-1, with D possibly TRBD2 on 6 matching bases. Looked up from germline, CDR1 is MNHEY and CDR2 is SMNVEV (reference sequence). Deletions cut 0 bases from V and 3 bases from J, with 18 bases between. This CDR3 is 18 amino acids long. CDR3 nucleotides: TGTGCCAGCAGTTTATCGGGGTTTGCGGGGCTAGTCTACAATGAGCAGTTCTTC. This gives the protein CASSLSGFAGLVYNEQFF.

The chain carries TRBV9 and TRBJ2-1; possibly TRBD2 for D (6 bases). Between the trimmed V and J ends, which lost 4 bases and 6 bases, there was a span of 11 bases. Germline V gives CDR1 SGDLS, CDR2 YYNGEE. The CDR3 is made up of 13 amino acids. CDR3 region: CASSPSVTNEQFF. The CDR3 DNA follows: TGTGCCAGCAGCCCTAGCGTCACCAATGAGCAGTTCTTC.

Details on this clone: A far larger clone differs by one base, so this is likely a read error. This chain links TRBV15 with TRBJ2-7; 10 bases map to TRBD2. This CDR3 contains 15 residues. Germline CDR1 and CDR2: LNHNV and YYDKDF (reference sequence). CDR3 sequence: CAASRGSGRAYEQYF. The CDR3 DNA follows: TGTGCCGCCAGCAGAGGGAGCGGGAGGGCCTACGAGCAGTACTTC.

This chain links TRBV9 with TRBJ2-7, with TRBD1 matching over 8 bases. From germline, CDR1 is SGDLS and CDR2 YYNGEE. The CDR3 is 15 amino acids. The V and J ends lost 3 bases and 5 bases, in that order; junction bases with no gene match: 10. CDR3: CASSARDRSLNEQYF. The CDR3 DNA reads as TGTGCCAGCAGCGCCCGGGACAGGTCGTTGAACGAGCAGTACTTC.

J is TRBJ2-3 and V is TRBV14; TRBD2 agrees at 10 bases. This CDR3 has 18 residues. Germline CDR1 and CDR2: SGHDN and FVKESK. V shed 0 bases and J 0 bases; nucleotides not matched to a gene: 6. Written as DNA, the CDR3 is TGTGCCAGCAGCCAAGATATCGGACTAGCGGTTAGCACAGATACGCAGTATTTT. This codes for CASSQDIGLAVSTDTQYF.

The chain uses TRBV10-3 and TRBJ2-7; 8 nucleotides align to TRBD1. This CDR3 has 18 residues. The germline V gene has CDR1 ENHRY and CDR2 SYGVKD. With 2 bases clipped from V and 3 bases from J, the junction kept 15 bases outside the gene matches. The CDR3 coding sequence is TGTGCCATCAGTGAGGATTTGGGGATGGTAACAGGGGGCTACGAGCAGTACTTC. Protein product: CAISEDLGMVTGGYEQYF.

This sequence joins TRBV29-1 and TRBJ2-2, with 8 bases that match TRBD2. CDR3 length: 14 residues. The V and J ends lost 7 bases and 0 bases, in that order; junction bases with no gene match: 4. Germline assignment: CDR1 SQVTM and CDR2 ANQGSEA. This CDR3 reads CSALGGANTGELFF. The CDR3 DNA follows: TGCAGCGCCCTCGGGGGGGCGAACACCGGGGAGCTGTTTTTT.

The rearrangement uses TRBV10-3 and TRBJ1-3; D possibly corresponds to TRBD1 (5 bases). In germline, CDR1 is ENHRY, CDR2 SYGVKD. The CDR3 is made up of 14 amino acids. The V end lost 7 bases, the J end lost 0 bases, and 10 bases lay between the germline ends. Here the CDR3 reads CAIKQGLSGNTIYF. CDR3 nucleotide sequence: TGTGCCATCAAGCAGGGACTCTCTGGAAACACCATATATTTT.

The V and J genes are TRBV5-1 and TRBJ2-2; possible D gene TRBD2, 6 bases. V lost 0 bases and J lost 4, with 10 bases in between. CDR1 and CDR2 (germline): SGHRS, YFSETQ. The CDR3 is made up of 15 amino acids. This CDR3 is CASSLGLEGTGELFF. Written as DNA, the CDR3 is TGCGCCAGCAGCTTGGGTCTGGAGGGCACCGGGGAGCTGTTTTTT.

With respect to this clone: This CDR3 is also generated by other DNA sequences in the sample. The V and J genes are TRBV6-1 and TRBJ2-7; D may be TRBD1 (7 bases). Germline V gene sequence: CDR1 MNHNS, CDR2 SASEGT. The CDR3 runs 15 residues. The V gene lost 3 bases and the J gene lost 0 bases, with 12 bases spanning the gap. The CDR3 coding sequence is TGTGCCAGCAGTGAGGGGGGACAGACCTCCTACGAGCAGTACTTC. Protein sequence: CASSEGGQTSYEQYF.

The rearrangement uses TRBV7-9 and TRBJ2-7, with D tentatively TRBD1 (5 bases). This CDR3 has 12 residues. Per the germline V gene, CDR1 is SEHNR and CDR2 is FQNEAQ (reference sequence). V lost 4 bases and J 3 bases, leaving 7 bases between the germline ends. CDR3: CASSYDSYEQYF. The CDR3 bases are TGTGCCAGCAGCTACGACAGCTACGAGCAGTACTTC.

This chain links TRBV7-8 with TRBJ1-2; TRBD1 aligns across 7 bases. CDR3 length equals 15 residues. V shed 7 bases and J 8 bases; nucleotides not matched to a gene: 16. Germline V gene data show CDR1 as SGHVS and CDR2 as FQNEAQ. The CDR3 DNA reads TGTGCCAGCACCCAATACATGGACAGGCCGAGAGGCTACACCTTC. The encoded protein is CASTQYMDRPRGYTF. Together with reference TRBV7-8 and TRBJ1-2, the CDR3 gives the full variable domain: GAGVSQSPRYKVAKRGQDVALRCDPISGHVSLFWYQQALGQGPEFLTYFQNEAQLDKSGLPSDRFFAERPEGSVSTLKIQRTQQEDSAVYLCASTQYMDRPRGYTFGSGTRLTVV.

The rearrangement joins TRBV7-2 to TRBJ2-7, with 7 bases fitting TRBD2. V shed 2 bases and J 3 bases; nucleotides not matched to a gene: 4. Germline CDR1 and CDR2: SGHTA and FQGNSA. CDR3 length: 14 amino acids. The CDR3 spells CASSLSRDYYEQYF. The CDR3 DNA follows: TGTGCCAGCAGCTTATCGCGGGACTACTACGAGCAGTACTTC.

V gene TRBV27 combines with J gene TRBJ2-1; 11 bases line up with TRBD2. Per the germline V gene, CDR1 is MNHEY and CDR2 is SMNVEV (reference sequence). This CDR3 contains 16 residues. The V segment lost 9 bases and the J segment 2 bases; nucleotides outside the gene matches: 9. The CDR3 protein is CASYLGTSGAYNEQFF. The CDR3 nucleotides are TGTGCCAGTTACTTAGGGACTAGCGGAGCCTACAATGAGCAGTTCTTC.

J is TRBJ2-7 and V is TRBV18; TRBD1 aligns across 7 bases. The junction had 3 bases not matched to a gene; V was cut back by 2 bases and J by 2 bases. In germline, CDR1 is KGHSH, CDR2 LQKENI. The CDR3 is 14 residues long. The CDR3 DNA is TGTGCCAGCTCACCAGGGACAGAGCCCTACGAGCAGTACTTC. This translates into CASSPGTEPYEQYF.

The genes are TRBV14 and TRBJ2-5; the D is unclear. Trimming took off 0 bases at V and 5 bases at J, with 13 bases between the two ends. There are 15 residues in the CDR3. The germline CDR1 and CDR2 sequences are SGHDN and FVKESK. The DNA for the CDR3 is TGTGCCAGCAGCCAAGAGGTTTTACCCAGGGAGACCCAGTACTTC. Amino acids: CASSQEVLPRETQYF.

The chain employs TRBV18 and TRBJ2-7; 11 bases align to TRBD2. Germline loops: CDR1 KGHSH, CDR2 LQKENI. The CDR3 loop spans 15 amino acids. The ends lost 2 bases at V and 5 bases at J; junction bases unmatched: 5. CDR3 DNA sequence: TGTGCCAGCTCACCAACTAGCGGGGGAAGGGACGAGCAGTACTTC. The encoded protein is CASSPTSGGRDEQYF.

This chain links TRBV19 with TRBJ1-2, with no clear D. Looked up from germline, CDR1 is LNHDA and CDR2 is SQIVND (reference sequence). With 6 bases removed from V and 0 bases from J, the gap between germline ends came to 11 bases. This CDR3 is built from 14 residues. Here the CDR3 reads CASRFGSTNYGYTF. The DNA of the CDR3 is TGTGCCAGTAGGTTCGGGTCTACTAACTATGGCTACACCTTC.

The CDR3 nucleotides read TGCGCCAGCAGCTTCGGGACAGGGGGGGCCGGGGAGCTGTTTTTT. Amino acid sequence: CASSFGTGGAGELFF. The chain links TRBV5-1 to TRBJ2-2; TRBD1 agrees at 11 bases. The junction had 3 bases not matched to a gene; V was cut back by 2 bases and J by 6 bases. CDR3 size: 15 residues. CDR1 and CDR2 (germline): SGHRS, YFSETQ. The full variable domain, completed using reference TRBV5-1 and TRBJ2-2, is KAGVTQTPRYLIKTRGQQVTLSCSPISGHRSVSWYQQTPGQGLQFLFEYFSETQRNKGNFPGRFSGRQFSNSRSEMNVSTLELGDSALYLCASSFGTGGAGELFFGEGSRLTVL.

This chain uses TRBV5-6 with TRBJ1-4; perhaps TRBD1 as D (5 bases). Trimming removed 2 bases at V and 4 bases at J, with 9 bases between. The CDR3 runs to 14 residues. Looked up from germline, CDR1 is SGHDT and CDR2 is YYEEEE. CDR3 DNA: TGTGCCAGCAGCTTCGGAGACAGTAATGAAAAACTGTTTTTT. Translation gives CASSFGDSNEKLFF.

The chain uses TRBV5-1 and TRBJ2-6; D gene ambiguous. This CDR3 is 14 amino acids long. V shed 5 bases and J shed 0 bases, with 6 bases lying between them. Germline V gene data show CDR1 as SGHRS and CDR2 as YFSETQ. The chain's CDR3 is CASRQISGANVLTF. CDR3 in DNA: TGCGCCAGCAGACAGATCTCTGGGGCCAACGTCCTGACTTTC.